The source of this TCR beta chain is a study of shared clonotypes between healthy human individuals. Study as a whole: Three CD4 naive, three CD4 memory, two CD8 naive and one CD8 memory plate were used per donor.

The authors distributed each subset's genomic DNA evenly over several immunoSEQ plates. Profiling relied on immunoSEQ multiplex PCR, and the TCRdb table lists in-frame clones only, not all of them. Here the sample spans roughly 2,300,000 clones, roughly 90% being singletons. Each donor was a Caucasian adult residing in Nashville, Tennessee. The CDR3 runs to 14 residues. After removal of 4 bases from V and 7 bases from J, the junction contained 10 bases not matched to a gene. Germline CDR1 is SGDLS and CDR2 is YYNGEE. Study-wide results and limits: Generation of non-shared clonotypes was less probable than generation of clonotypes shared by all four donors.

As concerns this clone: Its antigen is undetermined.

This sequence originates from a man younger than 35 in good health. Some clones in this sample may be carry-over from other donors' samples. The specimen was naive CD4+ T cells from PBMCs. Sample subset: CD45RA+ positively selected. This chain joins TRBV9 and TRBJ2-5; the match to TRBD1 covers 7 bases. CDR3 loop: CASSSRTGVGTQYF. The CDR3 DNA follows: TGTGCCAGCAGCTCAAGGACAGGCGTGGGGACCCAGTACTTC.